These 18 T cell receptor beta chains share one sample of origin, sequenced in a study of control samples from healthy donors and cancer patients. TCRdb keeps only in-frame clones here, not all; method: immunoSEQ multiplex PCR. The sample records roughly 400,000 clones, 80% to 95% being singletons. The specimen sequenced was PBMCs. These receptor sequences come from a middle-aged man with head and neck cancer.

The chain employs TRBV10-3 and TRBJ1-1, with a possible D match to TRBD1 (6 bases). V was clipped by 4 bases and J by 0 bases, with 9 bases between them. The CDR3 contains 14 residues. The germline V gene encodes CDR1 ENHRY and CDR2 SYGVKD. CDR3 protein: CAISGGQLNTEAFF. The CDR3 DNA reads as TGTGCCATCAGTGGAGGACAGTTGAACACTGAAGCTTTCTTT.

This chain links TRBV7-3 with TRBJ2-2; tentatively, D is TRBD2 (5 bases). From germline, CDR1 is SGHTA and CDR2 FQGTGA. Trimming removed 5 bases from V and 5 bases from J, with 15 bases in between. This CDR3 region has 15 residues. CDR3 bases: TGTGCCAGCAGCCCTGTCCTAGCCGGGACCGGGGAGCTGTTTTTT. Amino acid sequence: CASSPVLAGTGELFF.

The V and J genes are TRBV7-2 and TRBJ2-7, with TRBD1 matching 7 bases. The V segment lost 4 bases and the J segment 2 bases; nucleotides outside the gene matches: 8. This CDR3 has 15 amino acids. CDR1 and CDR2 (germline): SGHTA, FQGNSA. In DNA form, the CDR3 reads TGTGCCAGCAGCTCACCCTGGACAGGAGCCTACGAGCAGTACTTC. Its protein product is CASSSPWTGAYEQYF.

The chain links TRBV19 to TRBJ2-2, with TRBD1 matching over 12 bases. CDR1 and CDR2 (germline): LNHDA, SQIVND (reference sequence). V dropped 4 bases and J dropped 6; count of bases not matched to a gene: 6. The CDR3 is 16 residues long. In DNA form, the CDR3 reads TGTGCCAGTAGTACACCGGGACAGGGGGCGTCCGGGGAGCTGTTTTTT. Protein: CASSTPGQGASGELFF. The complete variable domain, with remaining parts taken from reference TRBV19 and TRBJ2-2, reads DGGITQSPKYLFRKEGQNVTLSCEQNLNHDAMYWYRQDPGQGLRLIYYSQIVNDFQKGDIAEGYSVSREKKESFPLTVTSAQKNPTAFYLCASSTPGQGASGELFFGEGSRLTVL.

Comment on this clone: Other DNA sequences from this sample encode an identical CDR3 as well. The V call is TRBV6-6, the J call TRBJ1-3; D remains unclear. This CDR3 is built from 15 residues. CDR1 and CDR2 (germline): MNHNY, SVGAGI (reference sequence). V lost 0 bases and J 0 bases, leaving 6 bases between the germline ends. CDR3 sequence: CASSYSRDSGNTIYF. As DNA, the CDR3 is TGTGCCAGCAGTTACTCCCGGGACTCTGGAAACACCATATATTTT.

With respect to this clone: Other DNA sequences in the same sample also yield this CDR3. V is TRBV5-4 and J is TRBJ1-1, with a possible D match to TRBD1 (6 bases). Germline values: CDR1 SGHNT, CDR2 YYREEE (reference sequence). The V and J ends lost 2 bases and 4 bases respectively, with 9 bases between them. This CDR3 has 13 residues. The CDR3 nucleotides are TGTGCCAGCAGCTTCAGGGGACGCACTGAAGCTTTCTTT. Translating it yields CASSFRGRTEAFF.

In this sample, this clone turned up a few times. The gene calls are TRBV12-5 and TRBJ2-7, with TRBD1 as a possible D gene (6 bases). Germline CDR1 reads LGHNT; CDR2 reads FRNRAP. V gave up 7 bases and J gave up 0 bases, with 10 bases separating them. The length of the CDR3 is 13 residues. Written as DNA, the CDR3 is TGTGCTAGTGCTGAGGACAGCTCCTACGAGCAGTACTTC. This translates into CASAEDSSYEQYF.

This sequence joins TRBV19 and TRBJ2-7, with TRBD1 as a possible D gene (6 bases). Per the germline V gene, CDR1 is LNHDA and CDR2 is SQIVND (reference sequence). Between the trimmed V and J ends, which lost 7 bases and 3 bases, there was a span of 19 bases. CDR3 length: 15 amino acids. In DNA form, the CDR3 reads TGTGCCAGTACTACTAGGGCAGGGGTAGGCTACGAGCAGTACTTC. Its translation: CASTTRAGVGYEQYF.

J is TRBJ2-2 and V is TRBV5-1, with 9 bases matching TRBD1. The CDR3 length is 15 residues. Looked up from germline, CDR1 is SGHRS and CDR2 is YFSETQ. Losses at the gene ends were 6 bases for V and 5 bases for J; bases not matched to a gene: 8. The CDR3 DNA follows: TGCGCCAGCAACGACGGGACAGGGTATACCGGGGAGCTGTTTTTT. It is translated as CASNDGTGYTGELFF.

The CDR3 is CASSKVYRGNTIYF. CDR3 in DNA: TGTGCCAGCAGCAAGGTATACAGAGGAAACACCATATATTTT. The rearrangement uses TRBV21-1 and TRBJ1-3; the table's D call, TRBD1, was not checked against the DNA. TRBV21-1 is flagged as a pseudogene. This CDR3 region has 14 residues.

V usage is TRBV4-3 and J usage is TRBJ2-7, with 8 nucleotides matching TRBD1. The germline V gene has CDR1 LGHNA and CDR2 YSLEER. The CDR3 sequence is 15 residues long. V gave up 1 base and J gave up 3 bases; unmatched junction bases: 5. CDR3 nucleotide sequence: TGCGCCAGCAGCCAAGTATGGACAGGGATCTACGAGCAGTACTTC. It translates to CASSQVWTGIYEQYF.

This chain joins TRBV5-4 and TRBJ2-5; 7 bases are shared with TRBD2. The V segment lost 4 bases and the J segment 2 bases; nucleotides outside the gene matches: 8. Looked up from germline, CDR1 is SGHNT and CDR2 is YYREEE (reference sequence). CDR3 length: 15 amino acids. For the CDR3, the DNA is TGTGCCAGCAGCCGGCCATCTAGCGGACAAGAGACCCAGTACTTC. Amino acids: CASSRPSSGQETQYF. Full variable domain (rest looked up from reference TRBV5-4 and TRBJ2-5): ETGVTQSPTHLIKTRGQQVTLRCSSQSGHNTVSWYQQALGQGPQFIFQYYREEENGRGNFPPRFSGLQFPNYSSELNVNALELDDSALYLCASSRPSSGQETQYFGPGTRLLVL.

The CDR3 here is CSVEPQVSYNEQFF. DNA for the CDR3: TGCAGCGTTGAGCCGCAGGTATCCTACAATGAGCAGTTCTTC. V is TRBV29-1 and J is TRBJ2-1; no firm D call. CDR3 length: 14 residues. Germline V gene lookup returns CDR1 SQVTM and CDR2 ANQGSEA. Trimming removed 3 bases from V and 1 base from J, with 10 bases in between.

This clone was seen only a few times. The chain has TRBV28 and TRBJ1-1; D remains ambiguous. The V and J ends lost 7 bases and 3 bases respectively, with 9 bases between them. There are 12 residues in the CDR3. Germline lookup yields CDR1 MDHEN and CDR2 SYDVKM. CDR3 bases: TGTGCCAGCAAACAGCTGTACACTGAAGCTTTCTTT. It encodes CASKQLYTEAFF.

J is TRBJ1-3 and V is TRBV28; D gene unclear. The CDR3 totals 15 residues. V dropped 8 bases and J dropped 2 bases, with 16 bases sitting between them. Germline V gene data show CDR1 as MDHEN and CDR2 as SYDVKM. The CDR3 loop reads CASGLGWEAGNTIYF. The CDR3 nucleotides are TGTGCCAGCGGGTTGGGGTGGGAAGCTGGAAACACCATATATTTT.

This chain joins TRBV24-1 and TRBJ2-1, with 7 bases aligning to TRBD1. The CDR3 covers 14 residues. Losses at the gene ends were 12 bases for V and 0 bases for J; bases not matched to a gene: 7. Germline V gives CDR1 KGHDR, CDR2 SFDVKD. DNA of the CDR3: TGTGCCCCTACTAGGGACAGCTCCTACAATGAGCAGTTCTTC. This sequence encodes CAPTRDSSYNEQFF.

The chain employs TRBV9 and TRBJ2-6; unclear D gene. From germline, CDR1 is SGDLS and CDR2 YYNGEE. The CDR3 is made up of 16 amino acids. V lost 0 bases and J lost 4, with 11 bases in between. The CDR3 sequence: CASSVGPAGGANVLTF. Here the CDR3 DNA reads TGTGCCAGCAGCGTAGGACCCGCCGGGGGGGCCAACGTCCTGACTTTC.

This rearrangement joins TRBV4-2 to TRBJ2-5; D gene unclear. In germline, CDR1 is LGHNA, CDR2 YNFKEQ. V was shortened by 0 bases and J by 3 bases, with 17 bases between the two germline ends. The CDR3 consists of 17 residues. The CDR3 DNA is TGTGCCAGCAGCCAAGATGTCACTCACCGGAACGAAGAGACCCAGTACTTC. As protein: CASSQDVTHRNEETQYF.